This T cell receptor (beta chain) appears in the sequencing data of a study of blood T cell repertoires in COVID-19. Study as a whole: Some COVID-19 samples were acute and others convalescent; all came from the United States, Italy and Spain.

This clone was counted once. With 4 bases clipped from V and 2 bases from J, the junction kept 5 bases outside the gene matches. This CDR3 spans 15 amino acids. The V gene's germline CDR1 is SGDLS and CDR2 YYNGEE. The assay was immunoSEQ multiplex PCR, and TCRdb's table has in-frame clones only and misses some. The table records under 200,000 clones, 80% to 85% of them present only once. This sequence originates from a woman aged 60-70 years with acute or convalescent COVID-19. The chain links TRBV9 to TRBJ2-2; 7 nucleotides line up with TRBD1. The material sequenced was peripheral blood. CDR3 sequence (DNA): TGTGCCAGCAGCCCGACAGGGCTTAACACCGGGGAGCTGTTTTTT. This translates into CASSPTGLNTGELFF.